The subject of this entry is one T cell receptor (beta chain). TCRdb keeps only in-frame clones here, not all; method: immunoSEQ multiplex PCR. This table holds roughly 150,000 clones, less than 90% found once. The sample is drawn from a study of blood T cell repertoires in COVID-19. V lost 1 base and J 2 bases, leaving 11 bases between the germline ends. CDR1 is LGHNA, CDR2 YNFKEQ, per germline. The CDR3 is 15 residues long. The chain uses TRBV4-2 and TRBJ1-2; TRBD1 is a possible D gene (6 bases). This clonotype was sampled from a woman aged 70-85 years with acute or convalescent COVID-19. The specimen was peripheral blood. As DNA, the CDR3 is TGTGCCAGCAGCCAAGGTCAGGGGAAAAACTATGGCTACACCTTC. Its protein product is CASSQGQGKNYGYTF.